The 7 T cell receptor beta chains given below trace back to one sample, sequenced in a study of response to subunit inactivated influenza vaccine. TCRdb called the RT-PCR reads again in MiXCR, with one record for every CDR3 protein. The sample comprises about 190,000 distinct CDR3 sequences, under 15% of which are singletons, and about 25% rests with the top ten. Source: CD8+ T cells sorted from PBMCs, taken about 5 days after vaccination. All receptors derive from a man between 45 and 60 years old who received an inactivated influenza vaccine.

This clonotype was seen once. V gene TRBV11-1 combines with J gene TRBJ2-1, with D tentatively TRBD2 (5 bases). This CDR3 is 12 amino acids long. CDR1 SGHAT and CDR2 FQDESV come from the germline V gene (reference sequence). V gave up 6 bases and J gave up 3 bases, with 6 bases separating them. The chain's CDR3 is CASRRGYNEQFF. In DNA form, the CDR3 reads TGTGCCAGCAGACGGGGCTACAATGAGCAGTTCTTC.

This clonotype has just a few counts. DNA of the CDR3: TGTGCCAGCAGTTACCCTGGACAGGGAGGGACTTACAATGAGCAGTTCTTC. It specifies CASSYPGQGGTYNEQFF. The rearrangement joins TRBV6-5 to TRBJ2-1; possible D gene TRBD1, 8 bases. Trimming shortened V by 2 bases and J by 4 bases, and 18 bases separated the two germline ends. The CDR3 is made up of 17 amino acids. Germline loops: CDR1 MNHEY, CDR2 SVGAGI.

V gene TRBV2 combines with J gene TRBJ1-1; no firm D call. Germline V gene data show CDR1 as SNHLY and CDR2 as FYNNEI. The V gene lost 11 bases and the J gene lost 1 base, with 11 bases spanning the gap. CDR3 length: 12 amino acids. CDR3 sequence: CAGRAQNTEAFF. CDR3 in DNA: TGTGCCGGTCGGGCCCAGAACACTGAAGCTTTCTTT.

This clonotype was seen only a few times. This chain connects TRBV9 to TRBJ2-1; 8 nucleotides agree with TRBD2. The CDR3 runs to 16 residues. V shed 3 bases, J shed 5 bases, and the junction held 10 bases outside the gene matches. Germline CDR1 SGDLS, CDR2 YYNGEE. In DNA, the CDR3 is TGTGCCAGCAGCGCTAGCGGGTCCGAGATCCACAATGAGCAGTTCTTC. Translated, it gives CASSASGSEIHNEQFF.

This sequence joins TRBV7-9 and TRBJ1-2, with D unclear. The CDR3 has 13 amino acids. Trimming pared 7 bases from V and 8 bases from J, leaving 17 bases between. The V gene's germline CDR1 is SEHNR and CDR2 FQNEAQ (reference sequence). The DNA for the CDR3 is TGTGCCAGCAAGTTATTAGAATCCGGAGGCTACACCTTC. Protein: CASKLLESGGYTF.

This chain links TRBV20-1 with TRBJ2-1, with 7 bases fitting TRBD2. J lost 4 bases, V lost 5 bases, and 11 bases had no gene match. In germline, CDR1 is DFQATT, CDR2 SNEGSKA (reference sequence). The CDR3 length is 15 residues. The CDR3 is CSAQSGLAEYNEQFF. The CDR3 DNA reads TGCAGTGCTCAGAGCGGTCTAGCGGAATACAATGAGCAGTTCTTC.

The CDR3 DNA follows: TGCAGCGCACGGGACGGAGATGAAGCTTTCTTT. This translates into CSARDGDEAFF. The chain links TRBV29-1 to TRBJ1-1; a possible D gene is TRBD1 (5 bases). The V and J ends lost 7 bases and 7 bases respectively, with 13 bases between them. Looked up from germline, CDR1 is SQVTM and CDR2 is ANQGSEA. The length of the CDR3 is 11 residues.